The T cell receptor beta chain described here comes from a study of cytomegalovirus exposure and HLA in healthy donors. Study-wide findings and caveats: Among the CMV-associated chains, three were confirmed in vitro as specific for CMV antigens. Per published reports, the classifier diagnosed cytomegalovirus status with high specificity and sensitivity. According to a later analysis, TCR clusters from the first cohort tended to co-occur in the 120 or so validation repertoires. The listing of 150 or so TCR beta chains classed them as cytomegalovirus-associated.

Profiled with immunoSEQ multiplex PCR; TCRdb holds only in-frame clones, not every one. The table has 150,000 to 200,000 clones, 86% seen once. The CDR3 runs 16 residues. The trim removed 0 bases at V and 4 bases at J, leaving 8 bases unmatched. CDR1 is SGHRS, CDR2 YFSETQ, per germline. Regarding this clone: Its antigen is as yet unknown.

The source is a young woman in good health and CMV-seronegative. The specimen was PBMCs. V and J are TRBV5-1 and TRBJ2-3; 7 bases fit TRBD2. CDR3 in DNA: TGCGCCAGCAGCTTGGAGGGTAGCGGGCGGGCAGATACGCAGTATTTT. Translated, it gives CASSLEGSGRADTQYF.